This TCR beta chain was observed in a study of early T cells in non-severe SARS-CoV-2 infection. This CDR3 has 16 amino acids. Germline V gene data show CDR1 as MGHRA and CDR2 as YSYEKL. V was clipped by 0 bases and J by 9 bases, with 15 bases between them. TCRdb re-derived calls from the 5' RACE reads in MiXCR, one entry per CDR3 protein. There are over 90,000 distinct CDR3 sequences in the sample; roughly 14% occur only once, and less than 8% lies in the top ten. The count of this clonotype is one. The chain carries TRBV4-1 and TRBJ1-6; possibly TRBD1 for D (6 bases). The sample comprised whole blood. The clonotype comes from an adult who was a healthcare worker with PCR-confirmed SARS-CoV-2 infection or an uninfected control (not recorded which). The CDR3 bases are TGCGCCAGCAGCCAAGAAGGGGGGCAGTTCTCTTCACCCCTCCACTTT. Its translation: CASSQEGGQFSSPLHF.